This T cell receptor beta chain was retrieved from a study of T-cell reconstitution after alpha-beta-depleted transplantation in children. This clonotype showed up just a few times. For TCRbeta, the library was prepared with unique molecular identifiers. TCRdb used MiXCR to reprocess the PCR reads, holding one entry per CDR3 protein. Of about 400,000 distinct CDR3 sequences listed, roughly 22% are singletons. This sequence originates from a human donor who donated a stem cell graft to a child with acute myeloid leukemia. Sequencing used PBMCs from the stem cell graft donor, obtained from the stem cell graft.

CDR3 sequence reads: CASSESVNQPQHF. The DNA of the CDR3 is TGCGCCAGCAGTGAGTCTGTCAATCAGCCCCAGCATTTT. The gene calls are TRBV10-2 and TRBJ1-5; D not resolved. V lost 0 bases and J 3 bases, leaving 3 bases between the germline ends. The CDR3 has 13 amino acids. CDR1 and CDR2 from the germline V gene are WSHSY and SAAADI.